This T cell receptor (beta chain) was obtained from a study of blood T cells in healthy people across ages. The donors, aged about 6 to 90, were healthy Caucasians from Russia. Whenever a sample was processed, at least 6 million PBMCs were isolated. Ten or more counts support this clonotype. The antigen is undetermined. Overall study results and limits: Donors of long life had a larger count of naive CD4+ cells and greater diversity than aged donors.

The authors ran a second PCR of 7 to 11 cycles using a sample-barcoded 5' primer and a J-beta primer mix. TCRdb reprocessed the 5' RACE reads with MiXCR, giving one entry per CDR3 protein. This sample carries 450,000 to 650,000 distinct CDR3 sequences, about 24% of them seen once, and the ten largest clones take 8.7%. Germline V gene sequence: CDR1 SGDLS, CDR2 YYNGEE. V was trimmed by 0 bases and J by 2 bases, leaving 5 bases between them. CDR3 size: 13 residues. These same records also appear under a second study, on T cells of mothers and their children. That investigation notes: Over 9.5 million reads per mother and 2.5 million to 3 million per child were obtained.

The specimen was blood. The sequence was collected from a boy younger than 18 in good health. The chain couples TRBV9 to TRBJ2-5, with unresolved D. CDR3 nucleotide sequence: TGTGCCAGCAGCGTAGTTGCTCAAGAGACCCAGTACTTC. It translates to CASSVVAQETQYF.